A single T cell receptor (beta chain) is shown here with its context. Its antigen is not known. Germline V gene sequence: CDR1 SGDLS, CDR2 YYNGEE. The length of the CDR3 is 15 residues. Deletions cut 0 bases from V and 6 bases from J, with 12 bases between. The data were taken from a study of PD-1 blockade in classical Hodgkin lymphoma. Libraries were prepared by immunoSEQ multiplex PCR; TCRdb keeps only in-frame clonotypes and omits some of them. The data contain just under 20,000 clones, around 86% of them singletons. Time point noted: newly diagnosed, previously untreated cHL patient sample. Using magnetic negative selection, the CD4+ T cells were separated out of thawed PBMCs. Comparison used PBMCs from newly diagnosed, untreated classical Hodgkin lymphoma. Study-level points and caveats: In newly diagnosed patients, baseline TCR diversity was reportedly below that of healthy donors. Repertoire differences have undefined causes, possibly disease activity or prior therapy.

The sequenced sample consisted of CD4+ T cells from blood. The chain links TRBV9 to TRBJ1-4; D is ambiguous. This TCR came from a human donor with classical Hodgkin lymphoma. The CDR3 here is CASSVEVGLHEKLFF. DNA for the CDR3: TGTGCCAGCAGCGTAGAAGTAGGGCTCCATGAAAAACTGTTTTTT.